A selection of T cell receptor beta chains follows, all from one sample in a study of cytomegalovirus exposure and HLA in healthy donors. This table comes from immunoSEQ multiplex PCR, and its TCRdb copy is limited to in-frame clones, with some not included. Here the sample spans roughly 250,000 clones, 70% to 90% being singletons. Sequencing was done on a sample of PBMCs. The receptors come from a woman in her forties in good health and CMV-seropositive. CDR3s include the opening cysteine and the closing phenylalanine or tryptophan. Each record gives: D gene, J gene, clone size, V gene, CDR3 protein, CDR3 DNA. The D gene is left open where the match is weak. Clone size is shown for a subset of rows, as once, few, many or a class of expanded clone.

>NA|TRBJ2-3|NA|TRBV5-1
CASPYGDTQYF
TGCGCCAGCCCCTATGGAGATACGCAGTATTTT
>TRBD1|TRBJ1-5|few|TRBV7-9
CASSLGGTGPLQPQHF
TGTGCCAGCAGCTTAGGCGGGACAGGGCCCTTACAGCCCCAGCATTTT
>TRBD2|TRBJ2-7|NA|TRBV9
CASSVSASGRVYEQYF
TGTGCCAGCAGCGTCTCGGCTAGCGGGAGGGTCTACGAGCAGTACTTC
>NA|TRBJ1-2|NA|TRBV6-6
CASSDRGGLAYGYTF
TGTGCCAGCAGTGACCGGGGGGGACTGGCCTATGGCTACACCTTC
>NA|TRBJ1-4|NA|TRBV29-1
CSVDRLGGEKLFF
TGCAGCGTCGACAGGCTGGGGGGGGAAAAACTGTTTTTT
>NA|TRBJ1-2|NA|TRBV19
CATSRAGGDYGYTF
TGTGCCACCTCTCGGGCAGGAGGGGACTATGGCTACACCTTC
>NA|TRBJ1-3|NA|TRBV5-5
CASSIGYGNTIYF
TGTGCCAGCAGCATCGGGTACGGAAACACCATATATTTT
>NA|TRBJ1-1|few|TRBV9
CASSVGPGRNAEAFF
TGTGCCAGCAGCGTAGGCCCAGGGCGGAACGCTGAAGCTTTCTTT
>TRBD2|TRBJ2-1|NA|TRBV7-9
CASRTTSAEQFF
TGTGCCAGCAGGACCACTAGCGCAGAGCAGTTCTTC
>TRBD2|TRBJ2-1|NA|TRBV5-6
CASSELLPSGRLYEQFF
TGTGCCAGCAGCGAACTTCTCCCTAGCGGGAGACTATATGAGCAGTTCTTC